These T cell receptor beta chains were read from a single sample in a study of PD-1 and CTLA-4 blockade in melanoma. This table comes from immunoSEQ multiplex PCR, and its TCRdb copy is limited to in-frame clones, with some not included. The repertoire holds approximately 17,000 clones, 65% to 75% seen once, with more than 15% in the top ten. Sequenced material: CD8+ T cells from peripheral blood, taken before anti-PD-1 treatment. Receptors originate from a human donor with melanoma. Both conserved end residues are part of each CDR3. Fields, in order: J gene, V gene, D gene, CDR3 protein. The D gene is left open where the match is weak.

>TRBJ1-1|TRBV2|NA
CASSEPPELNTEAFF
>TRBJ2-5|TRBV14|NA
CASSQDSAEQETQYF
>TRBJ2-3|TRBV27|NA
CASSSYFSTDTQYF
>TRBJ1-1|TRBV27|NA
CASSTLLFEAEAFF
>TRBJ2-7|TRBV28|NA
CASSYVAGDEQYF
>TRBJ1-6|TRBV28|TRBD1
CASSFSGRTGSSYNSPLHF
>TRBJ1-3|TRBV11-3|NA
CASSLVGDSGNTIYF
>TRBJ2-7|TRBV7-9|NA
CASSLGVEQYF
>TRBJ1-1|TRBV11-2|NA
CAGPAENTEAFF
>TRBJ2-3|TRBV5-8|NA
CASPGQITDTQYF
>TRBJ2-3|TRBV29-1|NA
CSVEDLHRGGYTDTQYF
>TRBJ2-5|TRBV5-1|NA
CASSFPDQETQYF
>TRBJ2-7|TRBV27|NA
CASSIQGLAYEQYF
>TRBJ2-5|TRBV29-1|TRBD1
CSVVGQGETQYF
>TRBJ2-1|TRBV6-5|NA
CASNNGAYTYNEQFF
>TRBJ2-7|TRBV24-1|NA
CATSDTDLASEQYF
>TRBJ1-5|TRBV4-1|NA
CASSQPVEGSNQPQHF
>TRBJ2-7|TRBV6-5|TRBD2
CASASGTSATYEQYF
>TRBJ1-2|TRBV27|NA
CASSSSSLRGYGYTF
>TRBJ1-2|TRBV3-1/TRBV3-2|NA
CASSQDSTPYGYTF
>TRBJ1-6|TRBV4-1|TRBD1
CASSQGQGDSPLHF
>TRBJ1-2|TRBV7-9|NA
CASSLASPTYGYTF
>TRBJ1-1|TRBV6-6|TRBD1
CASTPTGGNTEAFF
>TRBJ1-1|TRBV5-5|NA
CASSLGGINTEAFF
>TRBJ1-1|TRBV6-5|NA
CASSYTGNTEAFF
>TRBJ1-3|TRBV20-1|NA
CSASTGNTIYF
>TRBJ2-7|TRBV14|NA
CASSPNFYEQYF
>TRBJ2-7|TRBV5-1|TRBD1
CASSLARTGGPQTYEQYF
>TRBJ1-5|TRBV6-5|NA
CASRATGNQPQHF
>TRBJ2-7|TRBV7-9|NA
CASSFKGLNSYEQYF